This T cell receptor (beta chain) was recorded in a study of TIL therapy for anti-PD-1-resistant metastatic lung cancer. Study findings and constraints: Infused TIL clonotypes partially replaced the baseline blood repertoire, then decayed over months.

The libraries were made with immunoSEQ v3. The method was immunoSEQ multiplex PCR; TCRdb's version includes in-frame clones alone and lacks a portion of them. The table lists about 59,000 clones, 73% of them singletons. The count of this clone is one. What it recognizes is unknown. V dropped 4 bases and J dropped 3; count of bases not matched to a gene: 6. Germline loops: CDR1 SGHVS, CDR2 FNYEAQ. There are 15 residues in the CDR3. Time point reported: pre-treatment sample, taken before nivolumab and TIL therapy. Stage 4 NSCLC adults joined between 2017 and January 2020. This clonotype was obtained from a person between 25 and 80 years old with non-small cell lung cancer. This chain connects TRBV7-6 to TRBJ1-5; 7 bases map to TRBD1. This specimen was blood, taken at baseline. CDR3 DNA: TGTGCCAGCAGCTCCCAGACAGGGCTCAATCAGCCCCAGCATTTT. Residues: CASSSQTGLNQPQHF.